The 23 T cell receptor beta chains below were found in one sample sequenced in a study of OX40 agonist ivuxolimab in advanced cancers. Clones were read by immunoSEQ multiplex PCR, and TCRdb kept only the in-frame ones, dropping some. The profile shows about 45,000 clones, 84% of them singletons. Here the sequenced sample was CD4+ or CD8+ T cells sorted from blood, taken in a trial of the OX40 agonist ivuxolimab. The receptors derive from an adult with an advanced solid tumor such as melanoma, head and neck, liver or kidney cancer.

This clone has only a few counts. This chain's CDR3 is CAWSRGGNTEAFF. The CDR3 DNA is TGTGCCTGGTCCCGTGGGGGGAACACTGAAGCTTTCTTT. The chain employs TRBV30 and TRBJ1-1; a weak D match, TRBD1 (5 bases). The germline V gene encodes CDR1 GTSNPN and CDR2 SVGIG (reference sequence). The CDR3 length is 13 residues. V was pared by 5 bases and J by 1 base, with 11 bases between.

The rearrangement uses TRBV4-3 and TRBJ2-3, with D possibly being TRBD1 or TRBD2 (5 bases each). This CDR3 contains 13 residues. The V and J ends lost 0 bases and 14 bases respectively, with 15 bases between them. Germline lookup yields CDR1 LGHNA and CDR2 YSLEER. CDR3 region: CASSQERGKGRYF. The CDR3, as DNA: TGCGCCAGCAGCCAAGAGAGGGGAAAGGGTCGGTATTTT.

CDR3 region: CASSSISGDTQHF. The CDR3 DNA follows: TGTGCCAGCAGCTCCATTTCGGGCGACACCCAGCATTTT. The chain joins TRBV5-5 to TRBJ1-5; the D is unclear. CDR1 and CDR2 from the germline V gene are SGHKS and YYEKEE (reference sequence). V lost 3 bases, J lost 11 bases, and 15 bases lay in between. This CDR3 spans 13 amino acids.

The V gene is TRBV30, the J gene TRBJ1-2; D unclear. V dropped 4 bases and J dropped 3 bases, with 12 bases sitting between them. This CDR3 is built from 13 residues. Germline lookup yields CDR1 GTSNPN and CDR2 SVGIG (reference sequence). The CDR3: CAWISIHHYGYTF. The CDR3 nucleotides are TGTGCCTGGATATCAATCCACCACTATGGCTACACCTTC.

The chain uses TRBV4-1 and TRBJ2-2, with D perhaps TRBD2 (6 bases). This CDR3 spans 17 amino acids. With 0 bases removed from V and 2 bases from J, the gap between germline ends came to 13 bases. The germline CDR1 and CDR2 sequences are MGHRA and YSYEKL. CDR3 protein: CASSQDGRGYNTGELFF. The CDR3 DNA is TGCGCCAGCAGCCAAGATGGACGGGGGTATAACACCGGGGAGCTGTTTTTT.

The J gene is TRBJ1-1, the V gene TRBV19; a weak D match, TRBD1 (5 bases). Per the germline V gene, CDR1 is LNHDA and CDR2 is SQIVND (reference sequence). The CDR3 runs 13 residues. Between the trimmed V and J ends, which lost 9 bases and 5 bases, there was a span of 16 bases. CDR3 coding DNA: TGTGCCAGCACTGTCCAGGGTAGGACTGAAGCTTTCTTT. It specifies CASTVQGRTEAFF.

This clone was observed a handful of times. The chain joins TRBV6-6 to TRBJ1-2, with D unresolved. CDR3 length: 14 residues. CDR1 is MNHNY, CDR2 SVGAGI, per germline (reference sequence). V was shortened by 0 bases and J by 1 base, with 6 bases between the two germline ends. The CDR3 here is CASSYSGSNYGYTF. The CDR3 region has the DNA TGTGCCAGCAGTTACTCGGGCAGTAACTATGGCTACACCTTC.

The V call is TRBV19, the J call TRBJ1-1, with TRBD1 as a possible D gene (5 bases). V was trimmed by 5 bases and J by 4 bases, leaving 8 bases between them. Germline V lookup: CDR1 LNHDA, CDR2 SQIVND (reference sequence). The length of the CDR3 is 12 residues. CDR3 sequence: CASSPGGTEAFF. The CDR3 region has the DNA TGTGCCAGTAGTCCCGGGGGCACTGAAGCTTTCTTT.

The chain couples TRBV5-1 to TRBJ1-2; perhaps TRBD1 as D (6 bases). Germline V gives CDR1 SGHRS, CDR2 YFSETQ. The length of the CDR3 is 15 residues. V was shortened by 0 bases and J by 2 bases, with 11 bases between the two germline ends. CDR3 coding DNA: TGCGCCAGCAGCTTGGCCCCCGGACAGAACTATGGCTACACCTTC. As protein: CASSLAPGQNYGYTF.

V and J are TRBV7-9 and TRBJ2-2; D may be TRBD2 (5 bases). With 1 base removed from V and 1 base from J, the gap between germline ends came to 10 bases. The CDR3 extends over 16 amino acids. Germline V gives CDR1 SEHNR, CDR2 FQNEAQ (reference sequence). CDR3 protein: CASSLVSSRNTGELFF. The CDR3 region has the DNA TGTGCCAGCAGCTTAGTGTCTAGCAGGAACACCGGGGAGCTGTTTTTT.

Remarks on this clone: Compared with germline, one end of the junction differs, possibly owing to a read error. The V gene is TRBV6-4, the J gene TRBJ2-7, with 10 bases that match TRBD1. Germline CDR1 is MRHNA and CDR2 is SNTAGT. The CDR3 has 13 residues. The CDR3 DNA sequence: TGTGCCAGCAGTGAGCGACAGGGGGCCGAGCAGCACTTC. As protein: CASSERQGAEQHF.

The CDR3 is CASSSDGSYTF. DNA for the CDR3: TGTGCCAGCAGTTCTGATGGGAGCTACACCTTC. V is TRBV6-5 and J is TRBJ1-2; unclear D gene. Germline V gene data show CDR1 as MNHEY and CDR2 as SVGAGI. The CDR3 consists of 11 residues. V gave up 4 bases and J gave up 9 bases, with 9 bases separating them.

V gene TRBV19 combines with J gene TRBJ2-5, with D tentatively TRBD1 (6 bases). This CDR3 contains 14 residues. V was clipped by 4 bases and J by 0 bases, with 9 bases between them. Per germline, CDR1 LNHDA and CDR2 SQIVND (reference sequence). In nucleotides, the CDR3 is TGTGCCAGTAGTACCTCAGGGGACCAAGAGACCCAGTACTTC. This gives the protein CASSTSGDQETQYF.

This chain connects TRBV11-2 to TRBJ2-5, with 10 bases matching TRBD2. This CDR3 region has 15 residues. V dropped 5 bases and J dropped 4; count of bases not matched to a gene: 7. Germline values: CDR1 SGHAT, CDR2 FQNNGV. CDR3 loop: CASSPGTSVRETQYF. CDR3 nucleotides: TGTGCCAGCAGCCCAGGGACTAGCGTCAGAGAGACCCAGTACTTC. Filled out from reference TRBV11-2 and TRBJ2-5, the complete variable domain reads EAGVAQSPRYKIIEKRQSVAFWCNPISGHATLYWYQQILGQGPKLLIQFQNNGVVDDSQLPKDRFSAERLKGVDSTLKIQPAKLEDSAVYLCASSPGTSVRETQYFGPGTRLLVL.

V gene TRBV6-6 combines with J gene TRBJ2-1; D is perhaps TRBD1 or TRBD2 (6 bases each). V lost 10 bases and J 4 bases, leaving 14 bases between the germline ends. This CDR3 comprises 13 residues. Germline values: CDR1 MNHNY, CDR2 SVGAGI (reference sequence). CDR3 region: CATRRGMYNEQFF. In nucleotides, the CDR3 is TGTGCCACCCGGAGGGGGATGTACAATGAGCAGTTCTTC.

Comment on this clone: The same CDR3 arises from other DNA sequences in this sample as well. The chain uses TRBV7-2 and TRBJ1-3; D remains ambiguous. V lost 1 base and J lost 0, with 4 bases in between. In germline, CDR1 is SGHTA, CDR2 FQGNSA. This CDR3 is 14 amino acids long. DNA for the CDR3: TGTGCCAGCAGCTTAGGGATCTCTGGAAACACCATATATTTT. Encoded protein: CASSLGISGNTIYF.

V and J are TRBV18 and TRBJ1-4; the D is unclear. The germline V and J ends were trimmed by 2 bases and 6 bases, with 7 bases remaining between them. The CDR3 is 13 amino acids. The germline V gene encodes CDR1 KGHSH and CDR2 LQKENI. The CDR3 is CASSPIEDEKLFF. Here the CDR3 DNA reads TGTGCCAGCTCACCAATTGAGGATGAAAAACTGTTTTTT.

The chain joins TRBV21-1 to TRBJ2-6; the table calls TRBD1, which could not be checked here. TRBV21-1 is classified as a pseudogene. This CDR3 has 18 amino acids. The CDR3 sequence: CASSKGAAGATGANVLTF. The CDR3 DNA reads TGTGCCAGCAGCAAAGGGGCCGCAGGGGCAACTGGGGCCAACGTCCTGACTTTC.

The J gene is TRBJ2-1, the V gene TRBV6-1; 11 nucleotides match TRBD2. After removal of 0 bases from V and 3 bases from J, the junction contained 7 bases not matched to a gene. CDR3 length: 18 amino acids. Germline V gene lookup returns CDR1 MNHNS and CDR2 SASEGT. For the CDR3, the DNA is TGTGCCAGCAGTGAAGCCCCACTAGCGGGGGTTGACTACAATGAGCAGTTCTTC. This gives the protein CASSEAPLAGVDYNEQFF.

This rearrangement joins TRBV6-6 to TRBJ1-4, with TRBD1 as a possible D gene (5 bases). CDR3 length: 15 amino acids. Trimming shortened V by 4 bases and J by 1 base, and 10 bases separated the two germline ends. Germline V lookup: CDR1 MNHNY, CDR2 SVGAGI (reference sequence). Here the CDR3 reads CASSFPDRTNEKLFF. CDR3 sequence (DNA): TGTGCCAGCAGTTTCCCCGACAGAACTAATGAAAAACTGTTTTTT.

This rearrangement joins TRBV18 to TRBJ2-2; TRBD2 might be the D (6 bases). The ends were cut back, 3 bases at V and 0 bases at J, with 8 bases in the middle. CDR1 is KGHSH and CDR2 is LQKENI in the germline V gene. CDR3 length: 15 amino acids. The CDR3 region is CASSPGLSNTGELFF. The CDR3 DNA sequence: TGTGCCAGCTCACCGGGACTCTCGAACACCGGGGAGCTGTTTTTT.

This chain joins TRBV2 and TRBJ2-3; 9 bases agree with TRBD2. Trimming removed 6 bases from V and 1 base from J; junction bases left unmatched: 8. This CDR3 region has 16 residues. Germline-derived CDR1 and CDR2 are SNHLY and FYNNEI. In DNA, the CDR3 is TGTGCCAGCAGCGCTAGCGGGAATAGGGGCACAGATACGCAGTATTTT. Encoded protein: CASSASGNRGTDTQYF.

The V call is TRBV5-6, the J call TRBJ2-2, with D unclear. Trimming pared 1 base from V and 1 base from J, leaving 8 bases between. The CDR3 runs 15 residues. Germline V gives CDR1 SGHDT, CDR2 YYEEEE. The CDR3: CASSLWALNTGELFF. In DNA form, the CDR3 reads TGTGCCAGCAGCTTGTGGGCCTTGAACACCGGGGAGCTGTTTTTT.